A single sample is the source of the 8 T cell receptor beta chains below, sequenced in a study of OX40 agonist ivuxolimab in advanced cancers. The repertoire was sequenced with immunoSEQ multiplex PCR; TCRdb's copy has only in-frame clones and lacks some. In the table there are about 75,000 clones, about nine tenths of which are singletons. The sequences come from CD4+ or CD8+ T cells sorted from blood, collected in a trial of the OX40 agonist ivuxolimab. These receptors were taken from an adult with an advanced solid tumor such as melanoma, head and neck, liver or kidney cancer.

V is TRBV6-1 and J is TRBJ1-2; TRBD1 might be the D (6 bases). This CDR3 spans 14 amino acids. CDR1 is MNHNS and CDR2 is SASEGT in the germline V gene. The germline V and J ends were trimmed by 8 bases and 4 bases, with 17 bases remaining between them. The CDR3 DNA reads TGTGCCAGCGTTTCAGGGGATGGAGCCTATGGCTACACCTTC. As protein: CASVSGDGAYGYTF.

This clone was counted a few times. The chain carries TRBV19 and TRBJ1-3; no clear D gene. The V and J ends lost 9 bases and 0 bases respectively, with 12 bases between them. The CDR3 is 14 amino acids. The germline CDR1 and CDR2 sequences are LNHDA and SQIVND (reference sequence). The CDR3 spells CASSPQHSGNTIYF. In DNA form, the CDR3 reads TGTGCCAGCTCTCCCCAGCACTCTGGAAACACCATATATTTT.

The J gene is TRBJ2-3, the V gene TRBV9; unclear D gene. V dropped 4 bases and J dropped 8 bases, with 14 bases sitting between them. The CDR3 runs 13 residues. The germline CDR1 and CDR2 sequences are SGDLS and YYNGEE. For the CDR3, the DNA is TGTGCCAGCAGCACGGACGGCAAGGGTACGCAGTATTTT. Its protein product is CASSTDGKGTQYF.

The chain employs TRBV14 and TRBJ1-3, with D hard to call. V lost 4 bases, J lost 3 bases, and 10 bases lay in between. Germline V gene sequence: CDR1 SGHDN, CDR2 FVKESK. This CDR3 is 14 amino acids long. CDR3 amino acids: CASSPVRLGNTIYF. Here the CDR3 DNA reads TGTGCCAGCAGCCCAGTGAGGCTTGGAAACACCATATATTTT.

There are a few counts of this clone. This chain joins TRBV7-3 and TRBJ2-1; TRBD1 matches 8 bases. In germline, CDR1 is SGHTA, CDR2 FQGTGA. The CDR3 is made up of 15 amino acids. The junction had 5 bases not matched to a gene; V was cut back by 5 bases and J by 2 bases. The CDR3 coding sequence is TGTGCCAGCAGCCCTGGACAGGGCCCCTACAATGAGCAGTTCTTC. Its protein is CASSPGQGPYNEQFF.

The chain combines TRBV2 with TRBJ1-5; no clear D. The CDR3 loop spans 15 amino acids. V lost 4 bases and J lost 9, with 19 bases in between. Germline-derived CDR1 and CDR2 are SNHLY and FYNNEI. In DNA form, the CDR3 reads TGTGCCAGCAGTGTGGAGTGGCAGGATAATGGGCCCCAGCATTTT. Protein: CASSVEWQDNGPQHF.

The V and J genes are TRBV28 and TRBJ2-1, with 7 positions matching TRBD2. Germline V CDR1 and CDR2: MDHEN, SYDVKM. The CDR3 loop spans 16 amino acids. Germline trimming cut 5 bases from V and 2 bases from J; bases unmatched to any gene: 9. The CDR3 protein is CASSSGSGGTYNEQFF. CDR3 nucleotides: TGTGCCAGCAGTAGTGGATCGGGGGGTACCTACAATGAGCAGTTCTTC.

The rearrangement uses TRBV5-1 and TRBJ2-7; D tentatively reads TRBD1 or TRBD2 (5 bases each). The CDR3 spans 14 residues. The V gene lost 0 bases and the J gene lost 2 bases, with 9 bases spanning the gap. CDR1 SGHRS and CDR2 YFSETQ come from the germline V gene. DNA for the CDR3: TGCGCCAGCAGCTTGGCTACGGGGCCCTACGAGCAGTACTTC. It is translated as CASSLATGPYEQYF.